One sample yielded the 18 T cell receptor beta chains listed below, sequenced in a study of T cells after yellow fever vaccination. TCRdb recomputed calls from the 5' RACE reads with MiXCR, one row per CDR3 protein. The data contain tens of thousands of distinct CDR3 sequences, over 6.5% of them singletons. The source was CD8+ T cells sorted from PBMCs, collected approximately 47 days after the first yellow fever vaccination. These TCRs come from a man aged 18 to 30 who received the YFV17D yellow fever vaccine.

The chain recombines TRBV28 with TRBJ1-2, with a weak D call TRBD1 (5 bases). Trimming pared 6 bases from V and 2 bases from J, leaving 16 bases between. The CDR3 consists of 15 residues. Germline CDR1 and CDR2: MDHEN and SYDVKM. The CDR3 loop is CASSITVGGNYGYTF. The CDR3 DNA reads TGTGCCAGCAGCATTACCGTCGGGGGGAACTATGGCTACACCTTC.

This clonotype was seen ten or more times. The chain is built from TRBV7-9 and TRBJ1-5; D is unclear. CDR1 and CDR2 from the germline V gene are SEHNR and FQNEAQ (reference sequence). This CDR3 contains 13 residues. The V end lost 3 bases, the J end lost 7 bases, and 10 bases lay between the germline ends. In DNA form, the CDR3 reads TGTGCCAGCAGCTTCCAGACCGGGCAGCCCCAGCATTTT. Translation: CASSFQTGQPQHF.

This clonotype was seen ten or more times. The chain employs TRBV7-8 and TRBJ2-7; D possibly corresponds to TRBD2 (6 bases). V was pared by 5 bases and J by 7 bases, with 24 bases between. Germline V gene lookup returns CDR1 SGHVS and CDR2 FQNEAQ. This CDR3 region has 16 residues. The CDR3 loop is CASSPIRDLRAGEQYF. The CDR3 DNA is TGTGCCAGCAGCCCTATTAGGGATCTAAGGGCGGGAGAGCAGTACTTC.

This clonotype was observed a handful of times. The chain is built from TRBV25-1 and TRBJ2-3, with D perhaps TRBD2 (6 bases). This CDR3 spans 15 amino acids. With 8 bases removed from V and 2 bases from J, the gap between germline ends came to 17 bases. Per germline, CDR1 MGHDK and CDR2 SYGVNS. The chain's CDR3 is CASVQEGPITDTQYF. CDR3 in DNA: TGTGCCAGCGTACAGGAGGGGCCGATCACAGATACGCAGTATTTT.

This clonotype showed up many times. The V call is TRBV7-3, the J call TRBJ2-1, with 9 nucleotides matching TRBD1. The germline gives CDR1 SGHTA, CDR2 FQGTGA. The CDR3 extends over 14 amino acids. The V gene end was trimmed by 5 bases and the J gene end by 7 bases; junction bases not matched to a gene: 6. CDR3 in DNA: TGTGCCAGCAGCCCCATACAGGGGGCGAATGAGCAGTTCTTC. It specifies CASSPIQGANEQFF.

This sequence joins TRBV5-1 and TRBJ1-4, with D unresolved. Trimming left V 4 bases short and J 5 bases short, with 9 bases between. The germline V gene encodes CDR1 SGHRS and CDR2 YFSETQ. The CDR3 sequence is 13 residues long. This CDR3 is CASSPGRNEKLFF. The CDR3 region has the DNA TGCGCCAGCAGCCCCGGGAGAAATGAAAAACTGTTTTTT.

This clonotype was seen more than once but under ten times. The chain uses TRBV20-1 and TRBJ1-2, with D possibly TRBD1 on 5 matching bases. The CDR3 totals 12 residues. Trimming stripped 3 bases from V and 8 bases from J, with 13 bases between. Germline CDR1 is DFQATT and CDR2 is SNEGSKA (reference sequence). Here the CDR3 reads CSARGDAWGYTF. In DNA form, the CDR3 reads TGCAGTGCTAGGGGGGACGCGTGGGGCTACACCTTC.

This clonotype was observed many times. The chain is built from TRBV30 and TRBJ2-7; 7 bases are a match to TRBD1. This CDR3 is 14 amino acids long. Germline loops: CDR1 GTSNPN, CDR2 SVGIG (reference sequence). V was pared by 5 bases and J by 0 bases, with 7 bases of the junction left unmatched. CDR3 sequence: CAWARTGNSYEQYF. The CDR3 DNA reads as TGTGCCTGGGCCCGGACAGGAAACTCCTACGAGCAGTACTTC.

This chain uses TRBV6-6 with TRBJ2-1; no definite D call. CDR1 MNHNY and CDR2 SVGAGI come from the germline V gene (reference sequence). The length of the CDR3 is 13 residues. Trimming pared 5 bases from V and 4 bases from J, leaving 9 bases between. CDR3 DNA: TGTGCCAGCAGTCAATACCAGTACAATGAGCAGTTCTTC. Translated: CASSQYQYNEQFF.

The sample holds many counts of this clonotype. The chain employs TRBV5-1 and TRBJ2-5; D not resolved. The CDR3 spans 14 residues. The germline gives CDR1 SGHRS, CDR2 YFSETQ. V was pared by 0 bases and J by 2 bases, with 8 bases between. The CDR3 DNA sequence: TGCGCCAGCAGCTTGGTAGTCGGTCAAGAGACCCAGTACTTC. Its translation: CASSLVVGQETQYF. The entire variable domain, with the rest obtained from reference TRBV5-1 and TRBJ2-5, is as follows: KAGVTQTPRYLIKTRGQQVTLSCSPISGHRSVSWYQQTPGQGLQFLFEYFSETQRNKGNFPGRFSGRQFSNSRSEMNVSTLELGDSALYLCASSLVVGQETQYFGPGTRLLVL.

In its sample, this clonotype was seen a few times. The rearrangement uses TRBV6-5 and TRBJ1-6; 7 bases are shared with TRBD1. After removal of 4 bases from V and 12 bases from J, the junction contained 6 bases not matched to a gene. CDR1 and CDR2 (germline): MNHEY, SVGAGI. There are 13 residues in the CDR3. The DNA for the CDR3 is TGTGCCAGCAGTTCAGGACAGGCAGAACCCCTCCACTTT. Residues: CASSSGQAEPLHF.

This clonotype was seen many times. CDR3 protein: CAISELGGRNTEAFF. Here the CDR3 DNA reads TGTGCCATCAGTGAGCTCGGGGGTCGGAACACTGAAGCTTTCTTT. The rearrangement uses TRBV10-3 and TRBJ1-1; perhaps TRBD1 as D (5 bases). The CDR3 consists of 15 residues. V shed 2 bases and J shed 1 base, with 11 bases lying between them. Germline V CDR1 and CDR2: ENHRY, SYGVKD.

The rearrangement joins TRBV19 to TRBJ2-7; TRBD2 matches at 14 bases. Germline V gene lookup returns CDR1 LNHDA and CDR2 SQIVND (reference sequence). The CDR3 contains 18 residues. J was trimmed by 1 base and V by 5 bases; bases with no gene match: 10. CDR3 amino acids: CASSFGLAGGFTSYEQYF. DNA of the CDR3: TGTGCCAGTAGTTTCGGACTAGCGGGGGGATTTACTTCCTACGAGCAGTACTTC.

In its sample, this clonotype was seen many times. The rearrangement uses TRBV11-2 and TRBJ2-7; D not resolved. Trimming shortened V by 2 bases and J by 7 bases, and 9 bases separated the two germline ends. Germline V lookup: CDR1 SGHAT, CDR2 FQNNGV. The CDR3 contains 12 residues. The CDR3 nucleotides read TGTGCCAGCAGCTTAATGTCGGTAGAGCAGTACTTC. It encodes CASSLMSVEQYF. The entire variable domain, with the rest obtained from reference TRBV11-2 and TRBJ2-7, is as follows: EAGVAQSPRYKIIEKRQSVAFWCNPISGHATLYWYQQILGQGPKLLIQFQNNGVVDDSQLPKDRFSAERLKGVDSTLKIQPAKLEDSAVYLCASSLMSVEQYFGPGTRLTVT.

Ten or more counts support this clonotype. The V call is TRBV7-9, the J call TRBJ2-5; 9 nucleotides line up with TRBD1. The trim removed 4 bases at V and 3 bases at J, leaving 6 bases unmatched. The germline V gene encodes CDR1 SEHNR and CDR2 FQNEAQ (reference sequence). There are 15 residues in the CDR3. The CDR3 sequence is CASSSAGTGKETQYF. The CDR3 DNA follows: TGTGCCAGCAGCTCCGCCGGGACAGGGAAAGAGACCCAGTACTTC. Combining the CDR3 with reference TRBV7-9 and TRBJ2-5 gives the whole variable domain DTGVSQNPRHKITKRGQNVTFRCDPISEHNRLYWYRQTLGQGPEFLTYFQNEAQLEKSRLLSDRFSAERPKGSFSTLEIQRTEQGDSAMYLCASSSAGTGKETQYFGPGTRLLVL.

This rearrangement joins TRBV6-2 or TRBV6-3 to TRBJ2-1; TRBD2 matches 9 bases. The length of the CDR3 is 15 residues. Germline-derived CDR1 and CDR2 are MNHEY and SVGEGT. Unmatched junction bases numbered 11, after V lost 4 bases and J lost 10 bases. The chain's CDR3 is CASSFQGGGAGEQFF. CDR3 nucleotides: TGTGCCAGCAGTTTCCAGGGCGGGGGGGCCGGGGAGCAGTTCTTC.

This clonotype has at least ten counts. The chain couples TRBV6-2 or TRBV6-3 to TRBJ2-7, with D perhaps being TRBD1 or TRBD2 (5 bases each). The germline CDR1 and CDR2 sequences are MNHEY and SVGEGT. The CDR3 runs 17 residues. V was shortened by 0 bases and J by 3 bases, with 18 bases between the two germline ends. CDR3 DNA sequence: TGTGCCAGCAGTTACTCGAGTAACCTGGGGGAAATCTACGAGCAGTACGTC. Protein sequence: CASSYSSNLGEIYEQYV.

There are many counts of this clonotype. The chain uses TRBV5-1 and TRBJ2-2; a possible D gene is TRBD2 (7 bases). CDR1 is SGHRS and CDR2 is YFSETQ in the germline V gene. The CDR3 length is 15 residues. Deletions cut 1 base from V and 5 bases from J, with 12 bases between. Here the CDR3 reads CASSLPGEGTGELFF. DNA for the CDR3: TGCGCCAGCAGCTTGCCAGGGGAGGGAACCGGGGAGCTGTTTTTT.